The rows below give T cell receptor beta chains drawn from one sample of a study of blood T cell repertoires in COVID-19. The table came from immunoSEQ multiplex PCR; TCRdb's copy has only in-frame clones and leaves some out. The table records 250,000 to 300,000 clones, around 90% of them present only once. Source material: PBMCs or T cells enriched from blood (not recorded which). These receptors all stem from an older woman in a cohort exposed to, infected with or recovered from COVID-19 (not recorded which). Each CDR3 is given with its conserved first and last residue. The order of the fields is CDR3 DNA, CDR3 protein, J gene, clone size, D gene, V gene. A D gene is named only where the DNA matches it firmly. Not every row has a clone size; where given, it reads once, few, many or a size class.

TGTGCCAGCTCACCCGTACAGGGGGTCGGTGAAAAACTGTTTTTT | CASSPVQGVGEKLFF | TRBJ1-4 | NA | TRBD1 | TRBV18
TGTGCCAGCAGCCAAGAGGGTAGGCTAGCGGGAGGAGACATTCAGTACTTC | CASSQEGRLAGGDIQYF | TRBJ2-4 | once | TRBD2 | TRBV4-2
TGTGCCTGGAACCGGGACAATAAAGGGACAGATACGCAGTATTTT | CAWNRDNKGTDTQYF | TRBJ2-3 | NA | NA | TRBV30
TGTGCCAGCTCACCCGACAGGGGACCCACAGATACGCAGTATTTT | CASSPDRGPTDTQYF | TRBJ2-3 | once | TRBD1 | TRBV18
TGTGCCAGCAGCGTAACAGGGGGAAATCAGCCCCAGCATTTT | CASSVTGGNQPQHF | TRBJ1-5 | NA | TRBD1 | TRBV9
TGCGCCAGCAGCCAAGTGCGTACCAATCAGCCCCAGCATTTT | CASSQVRTNQPQHF | TRBJ1-5 | many | NA | TRBV4-1
TGTGCCAGCAGTTTAGGGGGCGCTGGGACAGATACGCAGTATTTT | CASSLGGAGTDTQYF | TRBJ2-3 | NA | NA | TRBV28
TGTGCCAGCAGCAATCAGGGGTTTGGCTACACCTTC | CASSNQGFGYTF | TRBJ1-2 | NA | NA | TRBV6-2/TRBV6-3
TGCGCCAGCAGCGGGGGACTAGCAGAGACCCAGTACTTC | CASSGGLAETQYF | TRBJ2-5 | NA | TRBD2 | TRBV5-1
TGTGCCAGCAGCTCTCAAGCGGGAAGGCACAATGAGCAGTTCTTC | CASSSQAGRHNEQFF | TRBJ2-1 | NA | TRBD2 | TRBV7-2
TGTGCCAGCAGTGCCGTACTAGCGGGAGGACAGTACTTC | CASSAVLAGGQYF | TRBJ2-7 | NA | TRBD2 | TRBV2
TGTGCCAGCAGCGTAGATGGGACTAGCGGGAGCGAGCAGTACTTC | CASSVDGTSGSEQYF | TRBJ2-7 | NA | TRBD2 | TRBV9
TGTGCCAGCAGCCAACGGGAGGGAGGGGATACGCAGTATTTT | CASSQREGGDTQYF | TRBJ2-3 | few | TRBD2 | TRBV3-1/TRBV3-2
TGCGCCAGCAGCTTGGGGGGATCCGGGACAGGGATCGGGGAGACCCAGTACTTC | CASSLGGSGTGIGETQYF | TRBJ2-5 | NA | TRBD1 | TRBV5-1
TGCGCCAGCAGTGAGTCGATCCCAGGGATAGGGGCCAACGTCCTGACTTTC | CASSESIPGIGANVLTF | TRBJ2-6 | once | NA | TRBV10-2
TGTGCCAGCAGTTCGCGACAGGGGGATGGCTACACCTTC | CASSSRQGDGYTF | TRBJ1-2 | few | TRBD1 | TRBV6-5
TGTGCCAGCAGTTTATCAAAAACAGGGGGGGGCGGTGAGCAGTTCTTC | CASSLSKTGGGGEQFF | TRBJ2-1 | NA | NA | TRBV28
TGTGCCAGCTCACGTAGCTCCTACGAGCAGTACTTC | CASSRSSYEQYF | TRBJ2-7 | NA | NA | TRBV18
TGTGCCAGCACCCGGGGGAAATCCTACGAGCAGTACTTC | CASTRGKSYEQYF | TRBJ2-7 | NA | NA | TRBV9
TGCGCCAGCAGCTTGAGGCCTAGCGGAGCTAGCACAGATACGCAGTATTTT | CASSLRPSGASTDTQYF | TRBJ2-3 | NA | TRBD2 | TRBV5-1
TGTGCCAGCAGAATCAGCGGGAACACTGAAGCTTTCTTT | CASRISGNTEAFF | TRBJ1-1 | once | NA | TRBV12-3/TRBV12-4
TGTGCCAGCAGCTCGTCAGGGGGCGGGGAGACCCAGTACTTC | CASSSSGGGETQYF | TRBJ2-5 | once | TRBD1 | TRBV11-2
TGTGCCAGCAGCGTAGATTTCAGTGGCAGTAACTATGGCTACACCTTC | CASSVDFSGSNYGYTF | TRBJ1-2 | NA | NA | TRBV9
TGCGCCAGCAGCCAAGATTGGACAGGGGCTATGGTGAACACTGAAGCTTTCTTT | CASSQDWTGAMVNTEAFF | TRBJ1-1 | NA | TRBD1 | TRBV4-1
TGTGCCAGTAGTATAGATCTCCGGGGTGGGATTCAGTACTTC | CASSIDLRGGIQYF | TRBJ2-4 | NA | NA | TRBV19
TGTGCTAGTGGAGCGGGAGGTCGGACTGAAGCTTTCTTT | CASGAGGRTEAFF | TRBJ1-1 | NA | NA | TRBV12-5
TGTGCCAGTAGTGGGACAGGGTCGGAAAAACTGTTTTTT | CASSGTGSEKLFF | TRBJ1-4 | NA | TRBD1 | TRBV19
TGCAGCGCAGGAAGCGGGAACCCCTACAATGAGCAGTTCTTC | CSAGSGNPYNEQFF | TRBJ2-1 | NA | TRBD2 | TRBV29-1
TGCGCCAGCAGTTTGGGTAATCTTAATGAAAAACTGTTTTTT | CASSLGNLNEKLFF | TRBJ1-4 | NA | NA | TRBV5-1
TGTGCCACCAGTGCCCATAGCGGGGGGAGGACCGGGGAGCTGTTTTTT | CATSAHSGGRTGELFF | TRBJ2-2 | NA | TRBD2 | TRBV24-1
TGCAGCGTCGCCCACATGAATGGCTACACCTTC | CSVAHMNGYTF | TRBJ1-2 | NA | NA | TRBV29-1
TGTGCCAGCAGCATTACTAGCGGATCGAACACCGGGGAGCTGTTTTTT | CASSITSGSNTGELFF | TRBJ2-2 | NA | TRBD2 | TRBV11-2
TGTGCCAGCAGTTCACCAGGACAGGCTGGGGCCAACGTCCTGACTTTC | CASSSPGQAGANVLTF | TRBJ2-6 | NA | TRBD1 | TRBV28
TGTGCCAGCAGTTACTTAGCGGACGCTAGCACAGATACGCAGTATTTT | CASSYLADASTDTQYF | TRBJ2-3 | NA | NA | TRBV6-5
TGTGCCAGCAGCGGGGGGGAGGGCCGAGAGACCCAGTACTTC | CASSGGEGRETQYF | TRBJ2-5 | NA | TRBD2 | TRBV28
TGTGCCAGCAGCAGGACAGTGGCTCAAGCTAACTATGGCTACACCTTC | CASSRTVAQANYGYTF | TRBJ1-2 | NA | NA | TRBV5-6
TGTGCCAGCAGCTTAGGGAGGGGCAATCAGCCCCAGCATTTT | CASSLGRGNQPQHF | TRBJ1-5 | NA | NA | TRBV11-2
TGTGCCAGCAGTTTGTGGACTAGCGGGAGGCCAGGTACGCAGTATTTT | CASSLWTSGRPGTQYF | TRBJ2-3 | NA | TRBD2 | TRBV6-5
TGTGCCAGCAGCCAATATGGGGGGGGCCGGTCACCCCTCCACTTT | CASSQYGGGRSPLHF | TRBJ1-6 | NA | NA | TRBV14
TGTGCCAGCAGCTTACAGTGGGGAGATGAGCAGTTCTTC | CASSLQWGDEQFF | TRBJ2-1 | NA | NA | TRBV7-3
TGCGCCAGCAGCTTTGGATCCCAGGCAACACCCGGGGAGCTGTTTTTT | CASSFGSQATPGELFF | TRBJ2-2 | NA | NA | TRBV5-1
TGTGCCAGCAGCTTGACGGCGGAGGTAAGCAATGAGCAGTTCTTC | CASSLTAEVSNEQFF | TRBJ2-1 | NA | NA | TRBV7-9
TGTGCCAGCCGATCGGGACAGGGTTACAATGAGCAGTTCTTC | CASRSGQGYNEQFF | TRBJ2-1 | NA | TRBD1 | TRBV2
TGTGCCAGCAAGGGAGACGTTTACGAGCAGTACTTC | CASKGDVYEQYF | TRBJ2-7 | few | NA | TRBV2
TGTGCCAGCAGCGCGGGACTAGCGGGAGACGAGCAGTACTTC | CASSAGLAGDEQYF | TRBJ2-7 | NA | TRBD2 | TRBV7-3
TGCGCCAGCAGCCAAGACGCCCTCACGGGGGGGTATAGCAATCAGCCCCAGCATTTT | CASSQDALTGGYSNQPQHF | TRBJ1-5 | NA | NA | TRBV4-1
TGTGCCAGCTCCCCAACAGGGGGCGCAGAGGGCTACACCTTC | CASSPTGGAEGYTF | TRBJ1-2 | NA | TRBD1 | TRBV18
TGTGCCAGCAGTTTCTGGGCGGGGAATTCACCCCTCCACTTT | CASSFWAGNSPLHF | TRBJ1-6 | once | NA | TRBV27
TGCAGTGCTAGTAAGCCAACGACAGTGAACACTGAAGCTTTCTTT | CSASKPTTVNTEAFF | TRBJ1-1 | NA | NA | TRBV20-1
TGTGCCAGCTCCGACAAGGCTATGAACACTGAAGCTTTCTTT | CASSDKAMNTEAFF | TRBJ1-1 | NA | NA | TRBV11-2
TGTGCCAGCAGCCAAGATCGGAGGGCCCTTAGCGAGCAGTACTTC | CASSQDRRALSEQYF | TRBJ2-7 | NA | NA | TRBV3-1/TRBV3-2
TGTGCCAGCAGCCCTAAATTTGGACTAGCGGGAGGGCTCGAGCAGTACTTC | CASSPKFGLAGGLEQYF | TRBJ2-7 | NA | TRBD2 | TRBV3-1/TRBV3-2
TGCGCCAGCAGCCGGGGACAGTTTGAAGCTTTCTTT | CASSRGQFEAFF | TRBJ1-1 | NA | TRBD1 | TRBV5-1
TGTGCCAGCAGCCCGAGAACTAGCGGGCAATACAATGAGCAGTTCTTC | CASSPRTSGQYNEQFF | TRBJ2-1 | NA | TRBD2 | TRBV9
TGCAGTGGGGGGCCCCAAGAGACCCAGTACTTC | CSGGPQETQYF | TRBJ2-5 | NA | NA | TRBV20-1